The sequence of this T cell receptor (beta chain) was determined in a study of CD8 T cells in ankylosing spondylitis (dated by TCRdb to the late 2010s). For the wider study: To find TCR variants linked to disease, the study profiled T cell receptor beta repertoires in ankylosing spondylitis patients and healthy donors. The full study cohort was made up of approximately 24 ankylosing spondylitis patients and roughly 98 healthy donors. Peripheral blood was sampled, and synovial fluid was also collected from ankylosing spondylitis patients. Results the study describes overall, beyond this receptor: The disease-linked clones were reported as significantly enriched in matched synovial fluid samples from ankylosing spondylitis patients. A CD8+ phenotype was shown by the disease-linked clones, which were found at relatively low frequencies in peripheral blood. Some motif variants were previously reported in synovial fluid and blood of reactive arthritis patients, suggesting common disease-initiation mechanisms. Blood from ankylosing spondylitis patients appeared to be characterized by a TCR beta motif made up of under ten highly homologous amino acid variants.

These reads were obtained on an Illumina HiSeq 2500. Quantitative 5'-RACE with molecular barcodes was used to prepare TCR beta libraries. Per the source publication's procedure: To identify disease-linked TCR variants, a new computational method was used, one built on a probabilistic model of VDJ rearrangement. In TCRdb, the public reads were trimmed at Q25 with fastp and aligned with MiXCR, with productive beta chains retained. One record per CDR3 amino acid sequence lists the most common genes and DNA. TCRdb, not the original authors, processed these V and J calls. In all, the sample holds some 42,000 distinct CDR3 sequences, and roughly 2.5% of those were seen once. The ten top clones hold approximately 4.4% of the sample. The cysteine opens and the phenylalanine closes a CDR3 of 14 amino acids. The read is trimmed to its CDR3 DNA, 42 bases read in frame from base 1. The junction carries 17 bases between V and J, which are trimmed by 3 bases and 10 bases respectively. CDR1 SGDLS and CDR2 YYNGEE were looked up in the germline V gene.

Many counts were recorded for this clonotype. No cognate antigen has been identified for it. Base qualities were left out, and no much larger clone turns up one base away. The TCR sequence derives from a male donor with ankylosing spondylitis or in good health (not recorded which). The sequence links TRBV9 to TRBJ2-1; no confident D gene assignment can be made. Sequences were obtained from blood, either unsorted or a sorted T cell fraction (not recorded which). The DNA reads as follows: TGTGCCAGCAGCGCTCCCCCTCATAGTGGAGAGCAGTTCTTC. Translated, it reads CASSAPPHSGEQFF.